This T cell receptor (beta chain) was sequenced during a study of blood T cell repertoires in COVID-19. About the research overall: Researchers got acute and convalescent COVID-19 samples from the United States, Italy and Spain. PBMCs, B-cell-depleted T cells, or T cells were the source of the cDNA or gDNA that made up the material.

In the source study's methods: For nucleated cells, counts were estimated from reference gene primer amplification. Generated by immunoSEQ multiplex PCR, the TCRdb table keeps only in-frame clones and is missing some. The V and J calls and clone size are taken from that table; D and trimming were inferred from the DNA. The data contain about 180,000 clones, 80% to 90% of them singletons. The sequencing input was peripheral blood. This receptor was obtained from a man in his fifties or sixties with active or convalescent COVID-19.

CDR3 nucleotides: TGTGCCAGCAGCTCAACCGGGACAGGGCGCCACGAGCAGTACTTC. Its protein product is CASSSTGTGRHEQYF. The rearrangement joins TRBV7-6 to TRBJ2-7, with 9 bases fitting TRBD1. The CDR3 has 15 residues. CDR1 SGHVS and CDR2 FNYEAQ come from the germline V gene. The V segment lost 4 bases and the J segment 5 bases; nucleotides outside the gene matches: 9.